Below, 8 T cell receptor beta chains from the same sample are listed, as sequenced in a study of monozygotic twins with inflammatory bowel disease. TCRdb reprocessed the 5' RACE reads, with one entry per CDR3 protein and no DNA. Its listing shows fewer than 350,000 distinct CDR3 sequences. Sample: blood. Receptors were obtained from a human donor with ulcerative colitis or Crohn's disease, or a healthy co-twin of an affected twin (not recorded which).

The V call is TRBV5-1, the J call TRBJ1-6. The germline gives CDR1 SGHRS, CDR2 YFSETQ. The CDR3 covers 15 residues. CDR3 sequence reads: CASSGDGRSDSPLHF.

V and J are TRBV5-1 and TRBJ1-5; TCRdb names TRBD1, which stays unverified in the absence of DNA. Germline V lookup: CDR1 SGHRS, CDR2 YFSETQ. The CDR3 runs to 16 residues. The CDR3 region is CASSLEGVVGNQPQHF.

The chain has TRBV20-1 and TRBJ1-2; lacking DNA, the TRBD1 call made by TCRdb goes unchecked. Germline V gene sequence: CDR1 DFQATT, CDR2 SNEGSKA (reference sequence). This CDR3 region has 15 residues. This CDR3 reads CSASLATGGHYGYTF.

This chain joins TRBV24-1 and TRBJ2-5; absent DNA, TCRdb's TRBD1 call cannot be checked. The length of the CDR3 is 17 residues. CDR1 KGHDR and CDR2 SFDVKD come from the germline V gene. The CDR3 loop is CATSDSNYRGRQETQYF.

The V and J genes are TRBV7-2 and TRBJ2-7. The CDR3 length is 15 residues. Per the germline V gene, CDR1 is SGHTA and CDR2 is FQGNSA. The CDR3 protein is CASSLEPWRSYEQYF.

This sequence joins TRBV11-1 and TRBJ2-1; TCRdb's D gene call, TRBD2, goes unchecked for lack of DNA. From germline, CDR1 is SGHAT and CDR2 FQDESV (reference sequence). CDR3 length equals 15 residues. The CDR3 is CASSLDGAGRDEQFF.

The CDR3 sequence is CMVTSEITEETQYF. The chain links TRBV7-9 to TRBJ2-5; the D call from TCRdb, TRBD2, cannot be confirmed without DNA. The CDR3 runs 14 residues. The germline V gene encodes CDR1 SEHNR and CDR2 FQNEAQ (reference sequence).

The CDR3 reads CASKGDIYNEQFF. The genes are TRBV5-1 and TRBJ2-1; TCRdb reports TRBD1, a call that lacks DNA to check it against. Germline loops: CDR1 SGHRS, CDR2 YFSETQ. This CDR3 comprises 13 residues.